This TCR beta chain was observed in a study of neoadjuvant anti-PD-1 for oral cavity cancer. TCRdb's copy holds only in-frame clones and misses some; the assay was immunoSEQ multiplex PCR. The data show some 33,000 clones, almost 80% seen once. CDR3 length: 13 residues. Germline V gives CDR1 SGHVS, CDR2 FQNEAQ. V lost 5 bases to trimming and J lost 11 bases; unmatched junction nucleotides: 9. Regarding time point: after neoadjuvant nivolumab, at surgical resection. This TCR was recovered from a person aged 35-80 years with oral cavity squamous cell carcinoma. The gene calls are TRBV7-8 and TRBJ1-1; 9 nucleotides line up with TRBD1. The specimen comprised PBMCs, sampled after nivolumab (anti-PD-1) treatment. CDR3 loop: CASSPRQGGEAFF. The CDR3 nucleotides are TGTGCCAGCAGCCCGAGACAGGGGGGCGAGGCTTTCTTT.